Each of the 11 T cell receptor beta chains below was sequenced from the same sample in a study of response to subunit inactivated influenza vaccine. MiXCR was run by TCRdb on the RT-PCR reads, yielding one entry per CDR3 protein. The sample records under 750,000 distinct CDR3 sequences, 12% being singletons. Material: PBMCs from blood, obtained on the day of vaccination. These receptors were taken from a man in his forties or fifties who received an inactivated influenza vaccine.

This clonotype was seen repeatedly, ten times or more. The rearrangement joins TRBV10-3 to TRBJ2-3; TRBD1 might be the D (6 bases). Trimming left V 6 bases short and J 0 bases short, with 7 bases between. The CDR3 has 13 residues. The V gene's germline CDR1 is ENHRY and CDR2 SYGVKD. CDR3 loop: CAIRDSSTDTQYF. Here the CDR3 DNA reads TGTGCCATCAGGGACAGTAGCACAGATACGCAGTATTTT.

This clonotype has only a few counts. This sequence joins TRBV4-1 and TRBJ1-2; 8 nucleotides agree with TRBD1. The V gene's germline CDR1 is MGHRA and CDR2 YSYEKL. The V segment lost 1 base and the J segment 0 bases; nucleotides outside the gene matches: 7. The CDR3 is 17 residues long. CDR3 DNA sequence: TGCGCCAGCAGCCAAGGTGGGACAGGCGTTACTAACTATGGCTACACCTTC. Translated: CASSQGGTGVTNYGYTF.

This clonotype was counted a few times. The chain couples TRBV7-2 to TRBJ2-1; a weak D match, TRBD1 (6 bases). The CDR3 loop spans 11 amino acids. Germline CDR1 is SGHTA and CDR2 is FQGNSA. Trimming took off 3 bases at V and 15 bases at J, with 12 bases between the two ends. This CDR3 reads CASSLDRAWFF. The CDR3 nucleotides are TGTGCCAGCAGCTTGGACAGAGCATGGTTCTTC.

This clonotype was seen a handful of times. The V call is TRBV11-1, the J call TRBJ2-5, with TRBD2 matching 9 bases. This CDR3 is built from 20 residues. The germline CDR1 and CDR2 sequences are SGHAT and FQDESV (reference sequence). V lost 3 bases and J lost 3; bases outside the gene matches: 20. For the CDR3, the DNA is TGTGCCAGCAGCTTCGCCCGTCGACTAGCGGCGATCCATATGAAAGAGACCCAGTACTTC. Its translation is CASSFARRLAAIHMKETQYF.

In its sample, this clonotype was seen once. This chain connects TRBV5-5 to TRBJ2-7; possible D gene TRBD2, 5 bases. The CDR3 has 14 amino acids. V was cut by 2 bases and J by 3 bases, with 12 bases left in between. Germline V lookup: CDR1 SGHKS, CDR2 YYEKEE (reference sequence). The CDR3 DNA follows: TGTGCCAGCAGCTTCGGACTCCTCTGCTACGAGCAGTACTTC. Its translation: CASSFGLLCYEQYF.

This clonotype was recorded a few times. V usage is TRBV10-3 and J usage is TRBJ2-3; tentative D call: TRBD2 (5 bases). Germline values: CDR1 ENHRY, CDR2 SYGVKD. The V end was cut by 7 bases, the J end by 1 base, with 9 bases between. The CDR3 consists of 13 residues. CDR3 coding DNA: TGTGCCATCACCGAGAGGGGCACAGATACGCAGTATTTT. Its translation is CAITERGTDTQYF.

The chain couples TRBV7-2 to TRBJ2-7; 9 bases map to TRBD2. Losses at the gene ends were 3 bases for V and 6 bases for J; bases not matched to a gene: 9. CDR1 and CDR2 from the germline V gene are SGHTA and FQGNSA. The CDR3 consists of 15 residues. The CDR3 nucleotides are TGTGCCAGCAGCTTGGCGGGGGGGCTTGCCGGCGAGCAGTACTTC. It yields the protein CASSLAGGLAGEQYF.

The sample holds a few counts of this clonotype. The J gene is TRBJ2-1, the V gene TRBV20-1; D unresolved. Trimming took 0 bases from V and 7 from J, leaving 16 bases between them. The V gene's germline CDR1 is DFQATT and CDR2 SNEGSKA (reference sequence). There are 15 residues in the CDR3. CDR3 coding DNA: TGCAGTGCTAGAGATATAGGAAGAGTATATAATGAGCAGTTCTTC. Its protein is CSARDIGRVYNEQFF.

This clonotype came up many times. The V gene is TRBV29-1, the J gene TRBJ2-2, with a weak D call TRBD1 (6 bases). The V gene's germline CDR1 is SQVTM and CDR2 ANQGSEA. Trimming left V 5 bases short and J 2 bases short, with 15 bases between. The CDR3 runs to 15 residues. The CDR3 nucleotides read TGCAGCGTTAGGGGGACCTTGGCTAACACCGGGGAGCTGTTTTTT. Encoded protein: CSVRGTLANTGELFF.

The chain employs TRBV5-1 and TRBJ2-7, with TRBD2 identical over 13 bases. Germline assignment: CDR1 SGHRS and CDR2 YFSETQ. Germline trimming cut 5 bases from V and 6 bases from J; bases unmatched to any gene: 8. The CDR3 has 15 residues. CDR3 coding DNA: TGCGCCAGCAGATTGATAGGACTAGCGGGAGCCGAGCAGTACTTC. Translated: CASRLIGLAGAEQYF.

This clonotype came up a few times. This chain uses TRBV4-3 with TRBJ2-3; TRBD1 or TRBD2 may be the D gene (5 bases each). V gave up 0 bases and J gave up 1 base, with 11 bases separating them. The CDR3 totals 16 residues. CDR1 is LGHNA and CDR2 is YSLEER in the germline V gene. CDR3 region: CASSQDPGAGTDTQYF. The CDR3 DNA is TGCGCCAGCAGCCAAGATCCCGGGGCAGGCACAGATACGCAGTATTTT.